The table lists the clone carrying this T cell receptor (beta chain) with a few counts. The target antigen is unknown. The method was immunoSEQ multiplex PCR; TCRdb's version includes in-frame clones alone and lacks a portion of them. The sample yields 100,000 to 110,000 clones, about 88% seen once. Between the trimmed V and J ends, which lost 2 bases and 4 bases, there was a span of 11 bases. The CDR3 is made up of 13 amino acids. Germline loops: CDR1 GTSNPN, CDR2 SVGIG (reference sequence). The source of the sample is a study of T cell responses to AZD1222 COVID-19 vaccine. General study findings and limits: Seropositive status at baseline applied to only a handful of AZD1222 recipients.

This sample comprised peripheral blood, obtained on day 0 of AZD1222 vaccination. The chain employs TRBV30 and TRBJ1-2; maybe TRBD1 (5 bases). The receptor was derived from an adult in good health. The CDR3 here is CAWSLQGSYGYTF. As DNA, the CDR3 is TGTGCCTGGAGTCTCCAGGGCAGCTATGGCTACACCTTC.